One sample yielded the 28 T cell receptor beta chains listed below, sequenced in a study of blood T cell repertoires in COVID-19. The data were produced by immunoSEQ multiplex PCR, yet TCRdb's version contains in-frame clones alone and is incomplete. The sample carries approximately 260,000 clones, around 83% recorded once. The sequencing sample was made of peripheral blood. Receptors were obtained from a woman of 80 years or more with acute or convalescent COVID-19.

The chain links TRBV28 to TRBJ1-5, with D possibly being TRBD1 (5 bases). Germline CDR1 MDHEN, CDR2 SYDVKM. V lost 3 bases and J 4 bases, leaving 10 bases between the germline ends. The CDR3 covers 14 residues. This chain's CDR3 is CASSLGPRNQPQHF. The CDR3 DNA is TGTGCCAGCAGTTTGGGGCCACGGAATCAGCCCCAGCATTTT.

This clone was seen a handful of times. The chain is built from TRBV2 and TRBJ1-2; 12 bases fit TRBD1. Germline V CDR1 and CDR2: SNHLY, FYNNEI. Germline trimming cut 5 bases from V and 4 bases from J; bases unmatched to any gene: 5. The CDR3 length is 15 residues. The CDR3 is CASSPPGQGAYGYTF. The CDR3 bases are TGTGCCAGCAGTCCCCCGGGACAGGGGGCCTATGGCTACACCTTC.

This rearrangement joins TRBV11-3 to TRBJ1-3; a possible D gene is TRBD1 (6 bases). This CDR3 comprises 17 residues. The V and J ends lost 5 bases and 0 bases respectively, with 17 bases between them. CDR1 is SGHNT, CDR2 YENEEA, per germline. The CDR3 DNA is TGTGCCAGCAGCGTTACTCAGGGCAGGGGCTCTGGAAACACCATATATTTT. Its protein is CASSVTQGRGSGNTIYF. The variable domain in full, with the rest retrieved from reference TRBV11-3 and TRBJ1-3, is EAGVVQSPRYKIIEKKQPVAFWCNPISGHNTLYWYLQNLGQGPELLIRYENEEAVDDSQLPKDRFSAERLKGVDSTLKIQPAELGDSAVYLCASSVTQGRGSGNTIYFGEGSWLTVV.

This clone was counted only a few times. The genes are TRBV5-5 and TRBJ1-2, with D perhaps matching TRBD1 (5 bases). This CDR3 is 14 amino acids long. Germline CDR1 and CDR2: SGHKS and YYEKEE (reference sequence). V was cut by 2 bases and J by 13 bases, with 21 bases left in between. CDR3 bases: TGTGCCAGCAGCTTAACAGGACCGGCCGCAGGGTGCACCTTC. Translation: CASSLTGPAAGCTF.

This clone was detected only once. The chain has TRBV25-1 and TRBJ1-5; 7 bases align to TRBD1. V shed 4 bases and J 8 bases; nucleotides not matched to a gene: 8. Germline loops: CDR1 MGHDK, CDR2 SYGVNS. This CDR3 contains 14 residues. The CDR3, as DNA: TGTGCCAGCAGTGCATCAACAGGGGTAGAGCCCCAGCATTTT. Its translation: CASSASTGVEPQHF. The full variable domain, with the rest looked up from reference TRBV25-1 and TRBJ1-5, is EADIYQTPRYLVIGTGKKITLECSQTMGHDKMYWYQQDPGMELHLIHYSYGVNSTEKGDLSSESTVSRIRTEHFPLTLESARPSHTSQYLCASSASTGVEPQHFGDGTRLSIL.

This rearrangement joins TRBV5-6 to TRBJ1-2, with D hard to call. Trimming removed 0 bases from V and 7 bases from J, with 16 bases in between. This CDR3 is 15 amino acids long. The germline gives CDR1 SGHDT, CDR2 YYEEEE. The CDR3: CASSLAAIYRGGYTF. CDR3 nucleotide sequence: TGTGCCAGCAGCTTGGCCGCCATTTACCGAGGTGGCTACACCTTC.

This clone was detected a few times. This sequence joins TRBV15 and TRBJ1-1, with D possibly matching TRBD1 (5 bases). Trimming removed 0 bases at V and 5 bases at J, with 10 bases between. Germline V gene data show CDR1 as LNHNV and CDR2 as YYDKDF (reference sequence). The CDR3 is made up of 14 amino acids. The CDR3 region is CATSRDHGGTEAFF. The CDR3 nucleotides are TGTGCCACCAGCAGAGATCACGGGGGTACTGAAGCTTTCTTT.

The V gene is TRBV3-1 (or the pseudogene TRBV3-2), the J gene TRBJ2-1; 8 positions match TRBD2. The CDR3 extends over 16 amino acids. The V gene end was trimmed by 4 bases and the J gene end by 2 bases; junction bases not matched to a gene: 7. Germline V gene sequence: CDR1 LGHDT, CDR2 YNNKEL (reference sequence). DNA for the CDR3: TGTGCCAGCAGCCTCCGGGACGGGGGGGCCTACAATGAGCAGTTCTTC. This codes for CASSLRDGGAYNEQFF.

V and J are TRBV28 and TRBJ1-5; no definite D call. Germline V CDR1 and CDR2: MDHEN, SYDVKM. The CDR3 loop spans 14 amino acids. V was shortened by 3 bases and J by 4 bases, with 10 bases between the two germline ends. CDR3 residues: CASSFGGKNQPQHF. The CDR3 DNA follows: TGTGCCAGCAGTTTTGGAGGGAAGAATCAGCCCCAGCATTTT.

This rearrangement joins TRBV29-1 to TRBJ1-1; 11 nucleotides align to TRBD1. Losses at the gene ends were 6 bases for V and 5 bases for J; bases not matched to a gene: 2. The V gene's germline CDR1 is SQVTM and CDR2 ANQGSEA. The CDR3 contains 12 residues. CDR3 region: CSVGQGATEAFF. CDR3 DNA: TGCAGCGTCGGACAGGGGGCGACTGAAGCTTTCTTT.

The rearrangement uses TRBV28 and TRBJ2-1; 7 bases agree with TRBD1. CDR3 size: 17 residues. V gave up 1 base and J gave up 7 bases; unmatched junction bases: 13. The V gene's germline CDR1 is MDHEN and CDR2 SYDVKM. The DNA of the CDR3 is TGTGCCAGCAGTTTATCGACAGGGACAATGAGGCCAAATGAGCAGTTCTTC. It codes for CASSLSTGTMRPNEQFF.

The V call is TRBV18, the J call TRBJ2-5, with D maybe TRBD1 (5 bases). V was pared by 3 bases and J by 2 bases, with 10 bases between. The CDR3 is 14 residues long. Germline values: CDR1 KGHSH, CDR2 LQKENI. CDR3 DNA: TGTGCCAGCTCACCTCGACAGTTTCAAGAGACCCAGTACTTC. Protein product: CASSPRQFQETQYF.

V usage is TRBV5-1 and J usage is TRBJ1-1; perhaps TRBD1 as D (5 bases). V was trimmed by 3 bases and J by 1 base, leaving 13 bases between them. The CDR3 sequence is 15 residues long. Germline loops: CDR1 SGHRS, CDR2 YFSETQ. CDR3 loop: CASSSHTQANTEAFF. The DNA for the CDR3 is TGCGCCAGCAGCTCACATACACAGGCGAACACTGAAGCTTTCTTT.

This clone was counted once. This chain links TRBV7-6 with TRBJ1-4; possible D gene TRBD1, 6 bases. With 1 base removed from V and 4 bases from J, the gap between germline ends came to 13 bases. In germline, CDR1 is SGHVS, CDR2 FNYEAQ. The CDR3 is 16 residues long. Here the CDR3 reads CASSLEGERLNEKLFF. In DNA, the CDR3 is TGTGCCAGCAGCTTAGAGGGGGAAAGACTTAATGAAAAACTGTTTTTT.

This chain joins TRBV5-1 and TRBJ2-1, with D possibly matching TRBD1 (6 bases). The CDR3 loop spans 11 amino acids. The V gene's germline CDR1 is SGHRS and CDR2 YFSETQ. V dropped 4 bases and J dropped 12 bases, with 11 bases sitting between them. The CDR3 sequence is CASSEGGVQFF. The CDR3 region has the DNA TGCGCCAGCAGCGAAGGGGGAGTGCAGTTCTTC. Using reference TRBV5-1 and TRBJ2-1 for the parts outside the CDR3, the full variable domain is KAGVTQTPRYLIKTRGQQVTLSCSPISGHRSVSWYQQTPGQGLQFLFEYFSETQRNKGNFPGRFSGRQFSNSRSEMNVSTLELGDSALYLCASSEGGVQFFGPGTRLTVL.

The gene calls are TRBV23-1 and TRBJ1-1, with D possibly TRBD1 on 5 matching bases. TRBV23-1 has ORF status, its function being uncertain. The V end was cut by 2 bases, the J end by 6 bases, with 16 bases between. This CDR3 region has 15 residues. CDR3 nucleotides: TGCGCCAGCAGTCAAACCTGGGCCCGGGGGTCTGAAGCTTTCTTT. Amino acid sequence: CASSQTWARGSEAFF.

The sample holds one count of this clone. The chain is built from TRBV6-5 and TRBJ2-3; maybe TRBD2 (5 bases). Germline V gene lookup returns CDR1 MNHEY and CDR2 SVGAGI. The CDR3 runs 12 residues. Trimming removed 11 bases from V and 2 bases from J, with 11 bases in between. CDR3 in DNA: TGTGCCTCCCGGGGAACCACAGATACGCAGTATTTT. Translating gives CASRGTTDTQYF.

Remarks on this clone: The identical CDR3 is also encoded by other nucleotide sequences in the sample. The V and J genes are TRBV9 and TRBJ1-1, with a possible D match to TRBD1 (6 bases). Trimming pared 0 bases from V and 5 bases from J, leaving 8 bases between. The CDR3 is 13 residues long. CDR1 and CDR2 from the germline V gene are SGDLS and YYNGEE. Here the CDR3 reads CASSVGRGTEAFF. CDR3 nucleotide sequence: TGTGCCAGCAGCGTAGGAAGGGGGACTGAAGCTTTCTTT.

In its sample, this clone was seen once. CDR3 protein: CASSPGTSHYYEQYF. CDR3 in DNA: TGCGCCAGCAGCCCGGGGACTTCCCACTACTACGAGCAGTACTTC. The chain carries TRBV5-1 and TRBJ2-7; weak D call: TRBD2 (6 bases). The germline V gene encodes CDR1 SGHRS and CDR2 YFSETQ. Trimming took 4 bases from V and 3 from J, leaving 17 bases between them. The length of the CDR3 is 15 residues.

This clone showed up just a few times. The V gene is TRBV24-1, the J gene TRBJ2-2, with 8 bases that match TRBD1. V lost 8 bases to trimming and J lost 3 bases; unmatched junction nucleotides: 4. The CDR3 totals 14 residues. Germline values: CDR1 KGHDR, CDR2 SFDVKD. The CDR3 coding sequence is TGTGCCACCACCGGACAGGGAGACACCGGGGAGCTGTTTTTT. This sequence encodes CATTGQGDTGELFF.

This clone appeared once. The chain carries TRBV2 and TRBJ1-6; TRBD1 might be the D (6 bases). This CDR3 region has 13 residues. The germline V gene encodes CDR1 SNHLY and CDR2 FYNNEI. The V gene lost 6 bases and the J gene lost 7 bases, with 10 bases spanning the gap. CDR3 in DNA: TGTGCCAGCAGAAGACAGGACAATTCACCCCTCCACTTT. This sequence encodes CASRRQDNSPLHF.

This chain joins TRBV6-4 and TRBJ1-5; 7 bases fit TRBD1. The J segment lost 7 bases and the V segment lost 2 bases, leaving 5 bases of the junction unmatched. Germline loops: CDR1 MRHNA, CDR2 SNTAGT. CDR3 length equals 14 residues. The CDR3 DNA reads as TGTGCCAGCAGTGACGACAGGGAGCGGCAGCCCCAGCATTTT. This codes for CASSDDRERQPQHF.

J is TRBJ1-6 and V is TRBV5-4; D is possibly TRBD1 (6 bases). The V gene lost 4 bases and the J gene lost 5 bases, with 10 bases spanning the gap. The V gene's germline CDR1 is SGHNT and CDR2 YYREEE (reference sequence). The CDR3 covers 14 residues. The CDR3 coding sequence is TGTGCCAGCAGCAAGACAGGTGATAATTCACCCCTCCACTTT. It specifies CASSKTGDNSPLHF.

Comments on this clone: The junction shows a germline mismatch at one end, possibly a read error. The chain links TRBV7-7 to TRBJ2-1; 8 bases line up with TRBD2. The CDR3 contains 13 residues. The germline gives CDR1 SSHAT, CDR2 FNYEAQ (reference sequence). This CDR3 reads CASSSGLDNEQFF. The CDR3 nucleotides are TGTGCTAGCAGCTCGGGACTAGACAATGAGCAGTTCTTC.

The J gene is TRBJ2-3, the V gene TRBV7-8; 10 positions match TRBD2. The trim removed 2 bases at V and 1 base at J, leaving 6 bases unmatched. This CDR3 is built from 17 residues. Germline V gives CDR1 SGHVS, CDR2 FQNEAQ. CDR3 in DNA: TGTGCCAGCAGCTTACCTCTAGCGGGGGTACGCACAGATACGCAGTATTTT. Amino acids: CASSLPLAGVRTDTQYF.

The V and J genes are TRBV7-8 and TRBJ1-1; 9 bases align to TRBD1. After removal of 5 bases from V and 6 bases from J, the junction contained 7 bases not matched to a gene. This CDR3 region has 14 residues. Germline CDR1 reads SGHVS; CDR2 reads FQNEAQ. This CDR3 reads CASSGTGGGAEAFF. As DNA, the CDR3 is TGTGCCAGCAGCGGTACAGGGGGCGGGGCTGAAGCTTTCTTT.

This rearrangement joins TRBV7-9 to TRBJ1-5; maybe TRBD1 (5 bases). CDR1 and CDR2 (germline): SEHNR, FQNEAQ (reference sequence). The CDR3 totals 15 residues. V dropped 1 base and J dropped 5 bases, with 12 bases sitting between them. The CDR3 protein is CASSLGREGYQPQHF. Here the CDR3 DNA reads TGTGCCAGCAGCTTAGGCAGGGAGGGTTATCAGCCCCAGCATTTT.

The chain uses TRBV21-1 and TRBJ1-5. TRBV21-1 is a listed pseudogene. The CDR3 spans 16 residues. CDR3 sequence reads: CASSKARGRQNQPQHF. DNA for the CDR3: TGTGCCAGCAGCAAAGCGCGGGGCAGACAAAATCAGCCCCAGCATTTT.